These 18 T cell receptor beta chains share one sample of origin, sequenced in a study of blood T cell repertoires in COVID-19. The data were produced by immunoSEQ multiplex PCR, yet TCRdb's version contains in-frame clones alone and is incomplete. The sample carries under 200,000 clones, approximately 88% recorded once. Sample: PBMCs or T cells enriched from blood (not recorded which). The receptors shown here come from an older woman who had recovered from COVID-19.

The chain is built from TRBV4-2 and TRBJ2-1; 11 positions match TRBD2. There are 17 residues in the CDR3. Germline loops: CDR1 LGHNA, CDR2 YNFKEQ. Unmatched junction bases numbered 5, after V lost 0 bases and J lost 4 bases. Here the CDR3 DNA reads TGTGCCAGCAGCCAAGATCAGGGGACTAGCGGTTACAATGAGCAGTTCTTC. It encodes CASSQDQGTSGYNEQFF.

The genes are TRBV5-1 and TRBJ2-3; 7 positions match TRBD1. Germline CDR1 and CDR2: SGHRS and YFSETQ. V trimming: 1 base; J trimming: 3 bases; junction bases outside the gene matches: 5. This CDR3 region has 15 residues. The CDR3 is CASSLLQGSTDTQYF. The CDR3 DNA reads TGCGCCAGCAGCTTGTTACAGGGGAGTACAGATACGCAGTATTTT.

This chain links TRBV18 with TRBJ1-2; a weak D match, TRBD1 (6 bases). Germline V lookup: CDR1 KGHSH, CDR2 LQKENI. V lost 3 bases, J lost 8 bases, and 13 bases lay in between. This CDR3 has 13 amino acids. The CDR3 here is CASSPDSLRGYTF. CDR3 sequence (DNA): TGTGCCAGCTCACCGGACAGCCTGCGAGGCTACACCTTC.

V is TRBV14 and J is TRBJ1-2; D is perhaps TRBD1 (6 bases). This CDR3 has 13 amino acids. Trimming pared 2 bases from V and 8 bases from J, leaving 12 bases between. CDR1 is SGHDN, CDR2 FVKESK, per germline. The CDR3 loop reads CASSQFQDSGYTF. In DNA form, the CDR3 reads TGTGCCAGCAGCCAATTTCAGGACAGCGGCTACACCTTC. The variable domain in full, with the rest retrieved from reference TRBV14 and TRBJ1-2, is EAGVTQFPSHSVIEKGQTVTLRCDPISGHDNLYWYRRVMGKEIKFLLHFVKESKQDESGMPNNRFLAERTGGTYSTLKVQPAELEDSGVYFCASSQFQDSGYTFGSGTRLTVV.

The rearrangement joins TRBV7-2 to TRBJ2-5; D might be TRBD2 (7 bases). Germline V gene sequence: CDR1 SGHTA, CDR2 FQGNSA. The V and J ends lost 1 base and 5 bases respectively, with 26 bases between them. This CDR3 comprises 19 residues. The CDR3 spells CASSLGGGVIPLGWETQYF. CDR3 bases: TGTGCCAGCAGCTTAGGGGGGGGCGTAATACCCCTCGGTTGGGAGACCCAGTACTTC. Drawing the rest from reference TRBV7-2 and TRBJ2-5, the complete variable domain is GAGVSQSPSNKVTEKGKDVELRCDPISGHTALYWYRQSLGQGLEFLIYFQGNSAPDKSGLPSDRFSAERTGGSVSTLTIQRTQQEDSAVYLCASSLGGGVIPLGWETQYFGPGTRLLVL.

The chain recombines TRBV5-1 with TRBJ2-3, with D tentatively TRBD1 (5 bases). Trimming shortened V by 5 bases and J by 3 bases, and 7 bases separated the two germline ends. Germline-derived CDR1 and CDR2 are SGHRS and YFSETQ. CDR3 length: 12 amino acids. The DNA for the CDR3 is TGCGCCAGCAGGAAGGGGACAGATACGCAGTATTTT. Residues: CASRKGTDTQYF.

The chain employs TRBV5-1 and TRBJ2-5; D is perhaps TRBD1 (6 bases). The germline V gene encodes CDR1 SGHRS and CDR2 YFSETQ. This CDR3 has 12 amino acids. Between the trimmed V and J ends, which lost 2 bases and 5 bases, there was a span of 7 bases. The CDR3, as DNA: TGCGCCAGCAGCTTCGACAGGGAGACCCAGTACTTC. Its protein is CASSFDRETQYF. Full variable domain (remainder filled in from reference TRBV5-1 and TRBJ2-5): KAGVTQTPRYLIKTRGQQVTLSCSPISGHRSVSWYQQTPGQGLQFLFEYFSETQRNKGNFPGRFSGRQFSNSRSEMNVSTLELGDSALYLCASSFDRETQYFGPGTRLLVL.

This chain's CDR3 is CASSSGLTEQYF. CDR3 bases: TGTGCCAGCAGCTCCGGACTAACCGAGCAGTACTTC. The V and J genes are TRBV3-1 (or the pseudogene TRBV3-2) and TRBJ2-7, with D perhaps matching TRBD2 (6 bases). Germline V gene sequence: CDR1 LGHDT, CDR2 YNNKEL (reference sequence). Trimming took off 5 bases at V and 6 bases at J, with 11 bases between the two ends. The CDR3 spans 12 residues.

This chain connects TRBV4-1 to TRBJ2-5, with D maybe TRBD2 (5 bases). In germline, CDR1 is MGHRA, CDR2 YSYEKL. The CDR3 has 13 amino acids. The V end lost 1 base, the J end lost 4 bases, and 7 bases lay between the germline ends. For the CDR3, the DNA is TGCGCCAGCAGCCAAGGGCTAGCAGAGACCCAGTACTTC. Its translation is CASSQGLAETQYF.

The rearrangement uses TRBV6-1 and TRBJ1-1; D may be TRBD1 (6 bases). Trimming cost V 1 base and J 8 bases, with 14 bases left between them. Germline loops: CDR1 MNHNS, CDR2 SASEGT. The CDR3 spans 14 residues. The CDR3 nucleotides read TGTGCCAGCAGTGAAGAAGGGGGTGCTGTGGAAGCTTTCTTT. Translating gives CASSEEGGAVEAFF.

On this clone itself: This specimen includes other DNA sequences encoding the same CDR3. CDR3 nucleotides: TGCGCCAGCAGAAAGTCTAGCCGATCCTACGAGCAGTACTTC. Its translation: CASRKSSRSYEQYF. This chain connects TRBV5-1 to TRBJ2-7; a possible D gene is TRBD2 (5 bases). Deletions cut 5 bases from V and 1 base from J, with 13 bases between. This CDR3 contains 14 residues. Germline assignment: CDR1 SGHRS and CDR2 YFSETQ.

J is TRBJ1-6 and V is TRBV30, with D maybe TRBD1 (5 bases). Germline V lookup: CDR1 GTSNPN, CDR2 SVGIG (reference sequence). V was cut by 2 bases and J by 4 bases, with 15 bases left in between. The CDR3 runs 16 residues. CDR3 residues: CAWSPKAGGYNSPLHF. The CDR3 DNA sequence: TGTGCCTGGAGTCCTAAAGCGGGGGGTTATAATTCACCCCTCCACTTT.

The chain links TRBV20-1 to TRBJ1-1, with D tentatively TRBD1 (5 bases). The CDR3 length is 11 residues. Germline V gene data show CDR1 as DFQATT and CDR2 as SNEGSKA (reference sequence). The V end lost 6 bases, the J end lost 2 bases, and 7 bases lay between the germline ends. In DNA, the CDR3 is TGCAGTGCCCAGGGCAACACTGAAGCTTTCTTT. Its translation: CSAQGNTEAFF.

This clone turned up a few times. The chain carries TRBV20-1 and TRBJ2-7, with D possibly matching TRBD1 (5 bases). Germline V gene data show CDR1 as DFQATT and CDR2 as SNEGSKA (reference sequence). Trimming pared 3 bases from V and 5 bases from J, leaving 5 bases between. CDR3 size: 10 residues. CDR3 nucleotide sequence: TGCAGTGCTAGCAGGGACGAGCAGTACTTC. Translated: CSASRDEQYF.

This chain connects TRBV5-1 to TRBJ2-7; perhaps TRBD1 as D (5 bases). V was clipped by 4 bases and J by 4 bases, with 12 bases between them. The CDR3 is 13 residues long. Germline V gene data show CDR1 as SGHRS and CDR2 as YFSETQ. The CDR3 nucleotides read TGCGCCAGCAGCCCCGGACACCTTTACGAGCAGTACTTC. Protein product: CASSPGHLYEQYF.

This sequence joins TRBV28 and TRBJ1-1, with 9 bases matching TRBD1. V lost 4 bases to trimming and J lost 4 bases; unmatched junction nucleotides: 7. CDR3 size: 15 residues. CDR1 is MDHEN and CDR2 is SYDVKM in the germline V gene. The CDR3 spells CASSYGGQGGTEAFF. The CDR3 nucleotides are TGTGCCAGCAGTTACGGGGGACAGGGTGGCACTGAAGCTTTCTTT. The whole variable domain, filled in from reference TRBV28 and TRBJ1-1, reads DVKVTQSSRYLVKRTGEKVFLECVQDMDHENMFWYRQDPGLGLRLIYFSYDVKMKEKGDIPEGYSVSREKKERFSLILESASTNQTSMYLCASSYGGQGGTEAFFGQGTRLTVV.

The chain carries TRBV19 and TRBJ2-2, with 12 nucleotides matching TRBD2. J gave up 5 bases and V 6 bases, and 10 bases lay outside the gene matches. CDR3 length equals 17 residues. Germline V gene data show CDR1 as LNHDA and CDR2 as SQIVND (reference sequence). CDR3 loop: CASSPAGLAGGTGELFF. The CDR3 DNA sequence: TGTGCCAGTAGCCCAGCGGGGCTAGCGGGAGGGACCGGGGAGCTGTTTTTT.

CDR3 region: CASTETLNTEAFF. The CDR3 coding sequence is TGTGCCAGCACCGAGACTCTGAACACTGAAGCTTTCTTT. V and J are TRBV6-5 and TRBJ1-1; D call uncertain. The V and J ends lost 7 bases and 0 bases respectively, with 9 bases between them. This CDR3 is built from 13 residues. Germline-derived CDR1 and CDR2 are MNHEY and SVGAGI.